This is a list of T cell receptor beta chains from one sample in a study of response to subunit inactivated influenza vaccine. TCRdb reanalysed the RT-PCR reads using MiXCR and keeps one entry per CDR3 protein. The sample consists of fewer than 700,000 distinct CDR3 sequences, over 10% of them appearing once. The sequencing here drew on PBMCs from blood, taken about 40 days after vaccination. These receptors came from a man aged 45 to 65 who received an inactivated influenza vaccine. CDR3s include the opening cysteine and the closing phenylalanine or tryptophan. Fields, in order: D gene, J gene, V gene, clone size, CDR3 DNA, CDR3 protein. The D gene is left open where the match is weak. Clone size is not always given. Where it is, it says once, few, many or a class for expanded clones.

. TRBJ1-4 TRBV10-3 . TGTGCCATCAGTGAGGGAACGGAAAAACTGTTTTTT CAISEGTEKLFF
. TRBJ2-3 TRBV3-1 . TGTGCCAGCAGGAACCCGGGGGATACGCAGTATTTT CASRNPGDTQYF
TRBD2 TRBJ2-4 TRBV20-1 . TGCAGTGCTAGAGATCTTCGGGCTAGCGGGAGGCCGGGGGTCCTCGCCAAAAACATTCAGTACTTC CSARDLRASGRPGVLAKNIQYF
TRBD2 TRBJ2-7 TRBV9 . TGTGCCAGCAGCCCCCGGGCCGGGGGGGACTACGAGCAGTACTTC CASSPRAGGDYEQYF
. TRBJ2-7 TRBV4-2 . TGTGCCAGCAGCCAAGAGGGTCCTTTCTACGAGCAGTACTTC CASSQEGPFYEQYF
. TRBJ2-6 TRBV6-5 few TGTGCCAGCAGTTACTTGGGCGGAGGTCCTGGGGCCAACGTCCTGACTTTC CASSYLGGGPGANVLTF
. TRBJ2-7 TRBV5-1 few TGCGCCAGCAGCCTATCTTCCGGGTGGTCCTACGAGCAGTACTTC CASSLSSGWSYEQYF
TRBD2 TRBJ2-1 TRBV20-1 few TGCAGTGCTACTGGCGGGCGGGAGGCGGGGAATGAGCAGTTCTTC CSATGGREAGNEQFF
. TRBJ2-7 TRBV4-2 . TGTGCCAGCAGCCAAGGCATCAGTGGGCTCATATACGAGCAGTACTTC CASSQGISGLIYEQYF
. TRBJ2-1 TRBV5-1 few TGCGCCAGCAGCTTGGTCGGCGAAATGTGGTTCTTC CASSLVGEMWFF
. TRBJ1-1 TRBV29-1 many TGCAGCGTAAGGGGGGAGAAAGGCACTGAAGCTTTCTTT CSVRGEKGTEAFF
TRBD2 TRBJ2-4 TRBV6-1 . TGTGCCAGCAGCGGGACTAGTTTAGGCATTCAGTACTTC CASSGTSLGIQYF
TRBD2 TRBJ2-2 TRBV5-1 many TGCGCCAGCAGCTTTCTCGGGGGGGCTAACACCGGGGAGCTGTTTTTT CASSFLGGANTGELFF
. TRBJ2-1 TRBV24-1 . TGTGCCACCAGTGATGACGCGTTCAGCAATGAGCAGTTCTTC CATSDDAFSNEQFF
TRBD1 TRBJ1-2 TRBV29-1 many TGCAGCGTGCGGGACAGGGATGAAGGCTACACCTTC CSVRDRDEGYTF
. TRBJ2-3 TRBV5-1 few TGCGCCAGCAGAGCAGGAACTAGCACAGATACGCAGTATTTT CASRAGTSTDTQYF
. TRBJ2-7 TRBV12-3/TRBV12-4 few TGTGCCAGCAGCCCCGCCTGGTCGGAACAGTCCGAGCAGTACTTC CASSPAWSEQSEQYF
. TRBJ2-1 TRBV7-3 many TGTGCCAGCAGCTTAACTAATTCCTACAATGAGCAGTTCTTC CASSLTNSYNEQFF
. TRBJ2-1 TRBV12-3/TRBV12-4 many TGTGCCAGCAGTTTAGCGGGTTTCTACAATGAGCAGTTCTTC CASSLAGFYNEQFF
TRBD2 TRBJ2-3 TRBV20-1 many TGCAGTGCCGACTACCGGGCTAGCGGGGACACAGATACGCAGTATTTT CSADYRASGDTDTQYF
TRBD1 TRBJ1-1 TRBV7-6 . TGTGCCAGCAGCCGGAGAGACAGGGGAGAGGTAGTGTTCTTT CASSRRDRGEVVFF
TRBD2 TRBJ2-5 TRBV7-2 . TGTGCCAGCAGCTTTGGACTAGCGGGGTTTGATGGGGCCCAGTACTTC CASSFGLAGFDGAQYF
. TRBJ1-1 TRBV5-1 . TGCGCCAGCAGCCCATCCTCAGGGAGAGGCACTGAAGCTTTCTTT CASSPSSGRGTEAFF
TRBD2 TRBJ2-7 TRBV14 once TGTGCCAGCAGCCAAGTGGGCGGGAGGGCCTACGAGCAGTACTTC CASSQVGGRAYEQYF
. TRBJ1-1 TRBV12-3/TRBV12-4 many TGTGCCAGCAGACCTACAGGGAGCACTGAAGCTTTCTTT CASRPTGSTEAFF
. TRBJ1-4 TRBV7-8 . TGTGCCAGCAGCAGGGACACCTATAATGAAAAACTGTTTTTT CASSRDTYNEKLFF
TRBD2 TRBJ2-7 TRBV25-1 . TGTGCCAGCAGTCGGACTAGCGGTGCCTACGAGCAGTACTTC CASSRTSGAYEQYF
. TRBJ1-4 TRBV5-6 . TGTGCCAGCAGCTTTAGGGGGGGCAGCTTTGAAAAACTGTTTTTT CASSFRGGSFEKLFF
. TRBJ2-7 TRBV28 . TGTGCCAGCAGTTTAAGAGTCAACTACGAGCAGTACTTC CASSLRVNYEQYF
. TRBJ1-1 TRBV9 few TGTGCCAGCAGCGTAGCGGGGTCCCCGAACACTGAAGCTTTCTTT CASSVAGSPNTEAFF
TRBD1 TRBJ2-7 TRBV20-1 . TGCAGTGCTGCACCCGGGACAGCAGGCGAGCAGTACTTC CSAAPGTAGEQYF
. TRBJ2-1 TRBV3-1 many TGTGCCAGCAGCCAAGCCTTTTACAATGAGCAGTTCTTC CASSQAFYNEQFF
TRBD1 TRBJ1-1 TRBV4-2 few TGTGCCAGCAGTGAAGATGGGACAGGGAACACTGAAGCTTTCTTT CASSEDGTGNTEAFF
TRBD1 TRBJ1-1 TRBV5-1 few TGCGCCAGCAGTACCGGACAGGGGATTGGGACTGAAGCTTTCTTT CASSTGQGIGTEAFF
. TRBJ2-7 TRBV18 . TGTGCCAGCTCACCGGCCGGCAGACCCTCCTACGAGCAGTACTTC CASSPAGRPSYEQYF
TRBD2 TRBJ2-1 TRBV5-1 . TGCGCCAGCACCCAAGGCGGGGGGGCCAGTGAGCAGTTCTTC CASTQGGGASEQFF
TRBD2 TRBJ2-7 TRBV5-1 few TGCGCCAGCAGCTTTGCGAGCGGGGGCTACGAGCAGTACTTC CASSFASGGYEQYF
. TRBJ2-5 TRBV20-1 few TGCAGTGCCCCCCCCTTACAGACCCAGTACTTC CSAPPLQTQYF
. TRBJ1-5 TRBV12-3/TRBV12-4 many TGTGCCAGCAGCCCGGGGGATCGGGAACAGCCCCAGCATTTT CASSPGDREQPQHF
. TRBJ2-2 TRBV20-1 . TGCAGTGCTAGAGGCGGCGGGATGGACACCGGGGAGCTGTTTTTT CSARGGGMDTGELFF
. TRBJ2-7 TRBV20-1 . TGCAGTGTAACACGGGACACCAGCTCCTACGAGCAGTACTTC CSVTRDTSSYEQYF
. TRBJ1-4 TRBV4-3 few TGCGCCAGCAGCCAAGATCCGGGAACTAATGAAAAACTGTTTTTT CASSQDPGTNEKLFF
. TRBJ1-5 TRBV6-2/TRBV6-3 few TGTGCCAGCGGGACGGCTGGAAATCAGCCCCAGCATTTT CASGTAGNQPQHF